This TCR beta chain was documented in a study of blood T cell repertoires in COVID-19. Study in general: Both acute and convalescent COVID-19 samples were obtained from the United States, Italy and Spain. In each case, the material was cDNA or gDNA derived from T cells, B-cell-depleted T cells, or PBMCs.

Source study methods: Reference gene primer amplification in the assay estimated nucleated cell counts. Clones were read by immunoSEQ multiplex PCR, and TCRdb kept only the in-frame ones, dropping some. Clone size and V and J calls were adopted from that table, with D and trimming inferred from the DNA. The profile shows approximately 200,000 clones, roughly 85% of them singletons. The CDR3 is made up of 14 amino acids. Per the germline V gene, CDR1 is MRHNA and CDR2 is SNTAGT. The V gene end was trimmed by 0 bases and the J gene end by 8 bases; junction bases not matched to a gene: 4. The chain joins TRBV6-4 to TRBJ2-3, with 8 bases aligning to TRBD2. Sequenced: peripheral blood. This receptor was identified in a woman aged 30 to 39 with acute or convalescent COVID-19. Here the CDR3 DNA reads TGTGCCAGCAGTGACTCGAGGAGCGGGGGTACGCAGTATTTT. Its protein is CASSDSRSGGTQYF.